The 32 T cell receptor beta chains below were found in one sample sequenced in a study of yellow fever vaccine responses in identical twins. MiXCR, run by TCRdb on the RT-PCR reads, gives a single entry per CDR3 protein. The table has about 6,000 distinct CDR3 sequences, approximately 65% seen once; the top ten hold 4%. The sequencing used T cells from blood (PBMCs), unsorted or a sorted subset (not recorded which), collected before or after yellow fever vaccination (not recorded which). The receptors here all came from a woman aged 18-35 years who received the yellow fever vaccine.

The rearrangement links TRBV11-2 to TRBJ2-1; no reliable D call. V lost 4 bases and J 5 bases, leaving 6 bases between the germline ends. CDR1 SGHAT and CDR2 FQNNGV come from the germline V gene. The CDR3 has 12 residues. The CDR3 DNA follows: TGTGCCAGCAGCTGGTCAAACAATGAGCAGTTCTTC. Translation gives CASSWSNNEQFF.

The rearrangement links TRBV2 to TRBJ1-5; no definite D call. The CDR3 extends over 13 amino acids. V lost 6 bases and J lost 0, with 6 bases in between. The germline V gene has CDR1 SNHLY and CDR2 FYNNEI. CDR3 amino acids: CASRGDSNQPQHF. DNA for the CDR3: TGTGCCAGCAGGGGCGATAGCAATCAGCCCCAGCATTTT.

The chain has TRBV7-2 and TRBJ2-7; weak D call: TRBD1 (5 bases). V was trimmed by 4 bases and J by 2 bases, leaving 9 bases between them. From germline, CDR1 is SGHTA and CDR2 FQGNSA. The length of the CDR3 is 13 residues. The CDR3 here is CASSSTVTYEQYF. As DNA, the CDR3 is TGTGCCAGCAGCTCGACAGTGACCTACGAGCAGTACTTC.

This clonotype was seen only a few times. J is TRBJ2-7 and V is TRBV29-1; tentatively, D is TRBD1 (6 bases). The V gene's germline CDR1 is SQVTM and CDR2 ANQGSEA. The CDR3 sequence is 12 residues long. Trimming removed 5 bases at V and 2 bases at J, with 10 bases between. CDR3 DNA: TGCAGCGTTAAAACAGGGCCCTACGAGCAGTACTTC. The encoded protein is CSVKTGPYEQYF.

This sequence joins TRBV11-2 and TRBJ2-1; TRBD2 matches at 9 bases. CDR3 length equals 18 residues. Per germline, CDR1 SGHAT and CDR2 FQNNGV. The junction had 14 bases not matched to a gene; V was cut back by 6 bases and J by 2 bases. The CDR3 DNA reads TGTGCCAGCAGGCAGCTAGCGGGATATCTTGCGGCCTACAATGAGCAGTTCTTC. Translating gives CASRQLAGYLAAYNEQFF.

The chain joins TRBV29-1 to TRBJ1-1; D unclear. This CDR3 has 12 residues. Germline-derived CDR1 and CDR2 are SQVTM and ANQGSEA. V was trimmed by 4 bases and J by 5 bases, leaving 11 bases between them. CDR3 coding DNA: TGCAGCGTTGGCGGGCGAGGAACTGAAGCTTTCTTT. This encodes CSVGGRGTEAFF.

The rearrangement links TRBV29-1 to TRBJ2-7; TRBD2 agrees at 12 bases. The CDR3 is made up of 14 amino acids. Germline lookup yields CDR1 SQVTM and CDR2 ANQGSEA. The trim removed 4 bases at V and 4 bases at J, leaving 5 bases unmatched. DNA for the CDR3: TGCAGCGTTGGACTAGCGGGAGTTGGGTACGAGCAGTACTTC. Translating it yields CSVGLAGVGYEQYF.

This clonotype was seen only once. This chain links TRBV27 with TRBJ2-5; 8 nucleotides agree with TRBD2. V lost 6 bases, J lost 4 bases, and 7 bases stayed unmatched. Germline CDR1 is MNHEY and CDR2 is SMNVEV (reference sequence). The CDR3 has 14 amino acids. The CDR3 DNA reads TGTGCCAGCAGCCTTCGGCTAGCGGGAGAGACCCAGTACTTC. Protein product: CASSLRLAGETQYF.

The CDR3 coding sequence is TGTGCCAGCAGGAGTTACGGGGCAGCAACTAATGAAAAACTGTTTTTT. It is translated as CASRSYGAATNEKLFF. This sequence joins TRBV6-1 and TRBJ1-4; D perhaps matches TRBD1 (5 bases). V was clipped by 6 bases and J by 0 bases, with 14 bases between them. This CDR3 is built from 16 residues. Per germline, CDR1 MNHNS and CDR2 SASEGT.

V gene TRBV29-1 combines with J gene TRBJ2-5; D is unclear. CDR3 length: 13 amino acids. Per germline, CDR1 SQVTM and CDR2 ANQGSEA. V was cut by 1 base and J by 5 bases, with 11 bases left in between. CDR3 nucleotide sequence: TGCAGCGTTGAAGGGTCGGCTGGGGAGACCCAGTACTTC. Protein: CSVEGSAGETQYF.

In DNA, the CDR3 is TGCAGCGTTGAAATACCGCTAGCGGGGGTGAATGAGCAGTTCTTC. It translates to CSVEIPLAGVNEQFF. The chain uses TRBV29-1 and TRBJ2-1; 10 bases are shared with TRBD2. This CDR3 has 15 residues. Germline loops: CDR1 SQVTM, CDR2 ANQGSEA. J gave up 7 bases and V 2 bases, and 8 bases lay outside the gene matches.

The chain uses TRBV11-3 and TRBJ2-7; 10 bases are shared with TRBD1. The CDR3 is 16 amino acids. Looked up from germline, CDR1 is SGHNT and CDR2 is YENEEA. Germline trimming cut 5 bases from V and 1 base from J; bases unmatched to any gene: 8. The DNA of the CDR3 is TGTGCCAGCAGCAGCCGGGGACAGGGGACATCCTACGAGCAGTACTTC. This gives the protein CASSSRGQGTSYEQYF.

This chain uses TRBV29-1 with TRBJ2-7; maybe TRBD1 (6 bases). Germline CDR1 is SQVTM and CDR2 is ANQGSEA. This CDR3 is built from 11 residues. With 4 bases removed from V and 2 bases from J, the gap between germline ends came to 6 bases. The CDR3, as DNA: TGCAGCGTTGGGACAGCCTACGAGCAGTACTTC. Translation gives CSVGTAYEQYF.

Note on this clonotype: Compared with germline, one end of the junction differs, possibly owing to a read error. The chain is built from TRBV3-1 and TRBJ2-5, with D unresolved. CDR1 is LGHDT, CDR2 YNNKEL, per germline (reference sequence). This CDR3 has 15 amino acids. The CDR3 coding sequence is TGTGTCAGCAGCCAAGATGGTGTTCTCGGAGAGACCCAGTACTTC. Amino acid sequence: CVSSQDGVLGETQYF.

This rearrangement joins TRBV20-1 to TRBJ2-7; 7 positions agree with TRBD2. The CDR3 is 15 residues long. The V gene end was trimmed by 0 bases and the J gene end by 4 bases; junction bases not matched to a gene: 9. CDR1 is DFQATT and CDR2 is SNEGSKA in the germline V gene (reference sequence). The CDR3 region is CSARDYRGSVYEQYF. CDR3 in DNA: TGCAGTGCTAGAGATTATCGCGGGAGTGTTTACGAGCAGTACTTC.

This clonotype was seen a handful of times. The chain couples TRBV4-3 to TRBJ2-5; 7 nucleotides align to TRBD2. With V trimmed by 0 bases and J by 5 bases, 9 bases remained unmatched. CDR3 size: 16 residues. CDR1 is LGHNA, CDR2 YSLEER, per germline. CDR3 protein: CASSQDWGKGGETQYF. In nucleotides, the CDR3 is TGCGCCAGCAGCCAAGATTGGGGAAAGGGAGGGGAGACCCAGTACTTC.

The chain has TRBV20-1 and TRBJ2-1; 10 bases are a match to TRBD1. V was pared by 6 bases and J by 2 bases, with 7 bases of the junction left unmatched. This CDR3 comprises 15 residues. Germline values: CDR1 DFQATT, CDR2 SNEGSKA (reference sequence). Here the CDR3 reads CSALSGTGAYNEQFF. The DNA for the CDR3 is TGCAGTGCACTTTCCGGGACAGGGGCCTACAATGAGCAGTTCTTC.

The rearrangement links TRBV7-9 to TRBJ2-7; 8 bases are shared with TRBD2. Per the germline V gene, CDR1 is SEHNR and CDR2 is FQNEAQ (reference sequence). Trimming cost V 5 bases and J 6 bases; bases outside gene matches: 12. This CDR3 region has 15 residues. The CDR3 coding sequence is TGTGCCAGCAGCCCCCGGGGGGGCACAACTGTCGAGCAGTACTTC. Translation: CASSPRGGTTVEQYF.

The rearrangement links TRBV28 to TRBJ2-7; D is perhaps TRBD1 or TRBD2 (5 bases each). Germline V gene data show CDR1 as MDHEN and CDR2 as SYDVKM. This CDR3 comprises 15 residues. The V and J ends lost 6 bases and 2 bases respectively, with 17 bases between them. This CDR3 is CASSSLGTHTYEQYF. The DNA of the CDR3 is TGTGCCAGCAGCTCCCTGGGGACCCATACCTACGAGCAGTACTTC. Based on the CDR3 plus reference TRBV28 and TRBJ2-7, the full variable domain is DVKVTQSSRYLVKRTGEKVFLECVQDMDHENMFWYRQDPGLGLRLIYFSYDVKMKEKGDIPEGYSVSREKKERFSLILESASTNQTSMYLCASSSLGTHTYEQYFGPGTRLTVT.

The chain uses TRBV14 and TRBJ2-2, with 13 bases aligning to TRBD2. The CDR3 is 18 amino acids. The V and J ends lost 2 bases and 4 bases, in that order; junction bases with no gene match: 7. Germline CDR1 is SGHDN and CDR2 is FVKESK. The CDR3 bases are TGTGCCAGCAGCCAATTACTAGCGGGGGGGCGAATCACCGGGGAGCTGTTTTTT. Translated, it gives CASSQLLAGGRITGELFF.

Comment on this clonotype: At one boundary the junction diverges from the germline segment, which might be a read error. This rearrangement joins TRBV29-1 to TRBJ2-1, with D tentatively TRBD2 (6 bases). The CDR3 is 15 residues long. CDR1 and CDR2 (germline): SQVTM, ANQGSEA. The CDR3 is CSVPNIGDSYNELFF. In DNA, the CDR3 is TGCAGCGTTCCCAACATAGGGGACTCCTACAATGAGCTGTTCTTC.

The genes are TRBV18 and TRBJ2-7; 8 bases fit TRBD1. Trimming took 1 base from V and 5 from J; bases not matched to a gene: 7. Per the germline V gene, CDR1 is KGHSH and CDR2 is LQKENI. The CDR3 sequence is 15 residues long. The CDR3 nucleotides are TGTGCCAGCTCACCACTAGACAGGGGTGTAGACGAGCAGTACTTC. Translation gives CASSPLDRGVDEQYF.

The rearrangement joins TRBV29-1 to TRBJ1-3; TRBD1 matches 7 bases. The ends lost 4 bases at V and 0 bases at J; junction bases unmatched: 3. The length of the CDR3 is 14 residues. Germline loops: CDR1 SQVTM, CDR2 ANQGSEA. The CDR3 here is CSVGHRGSGNTIYF. The CDR3 DNA follows: TGCAGCGTTGGCCACAGGGGCTCTGGAAACACCATATATTTT.

This chain joins TRBV28 and TRBJ2-6, with D perhaps matching TRBD1 (6 bases). The CDR3 sequence is 18 residues long. CDR1 and CDR2 (germline): MDHEN, SYDVKM. V gave up 3 bases and J gave up 0 bases, with 15 bases separating them. The CDR3, as DNA: TGTGCCAGCAGTTTTTGGGCAGGGGTTTACTCTGGGGCCAACGTCCTGACTTTC. Encoded protein: CASSFWAGVYSGANVLTF. Looking up the rest from reference TRBV28 and TRBJ2-6 gives the full variable domain: DVKVTQSSRYLVKRTGEKVFLECVQDMDHENMFWYRQDPGLGLRLIYFSYDVKMKEKGDIPEGYSVSREKKERFSLILESASTNQTSMYLCASSFWAGVYSGANVLTFGAGSRLTVL.

This clonotype was picked up one time. The chain links TRBV20-1 to TRBJ1-1, with no clear D. The V end lost 2 bases, the J end lost 7 bases, and 5 bases lay between the germline ends. The CDR3 is 10 residues long. Looked up from germline, CDR1 is DFQATT and CDR2 is SNEGSKA (reference sequence). The CDR3 bases are TGCAGTGCTAGAATACTTGAAGCTTTCTTT. It yields the protein CSARILEAFF.

This chain uses TRBV6-2 or TRBV6-3 with TRBJ2-4; tentative D call: TRBD2 (5 bases). The germline V gene encodes CDR1 MNHEY and CDR2 SVGEGT. The V and J ends lost 1 base and 0 bases respectively, with 13 bases between them. CDR3 length: 17 residues. DNA for the CDR3: TGTGCCAGCAGTTACTTGATGCAGGAGGTAGCCAAAAACATTCAGTACTTC. It codes for CASSYLMQEVAKNIQYF.

The chain has TRBV21-1 and TRBJ2-5. TRBV21-1 constitutes a pseudogene. The CDR3 is 11 residues long. CDR3 sequence (DNA): TGTGCCAGCAGCTTATCAGAGACCCAGTACTTC. Residues: CASSLSETQYF.

J is TRBJ2-3 and V is TRBV6-4; tentatively, D is TRBD2 (7 bases). The length of the CDR3 is 15 residues. V gave up 0 bases and J gave up 4 bases, with 11 bases separating them. The V gene's germline CDR1 is MRHNA and CDR2 SNTAGT. CDR3 in DNA: TGTGCCAGCAGTGACTCCAGGGGAGGGGCAGATACGCAGTATTTT. It specifies CASSDSRGGADTQYF.

CDR3 DNA: TGCGCCAGCAGTCCCTTGACCGGGACATCCGATGGCTACACCTTC. It yields the protein CASSPLTGTSDGYTF. The chain carries TRBV5-1 and TRBJ1-2, with D perhaps matching TRBD1 (6 bases). CDR3 length: 15 residues. The V gene's germline CDR1 is SGHRS and CDR2 YFSETQ. Trimming removed 5 bases from V and 6 bases from J, with 20 bases in between.

The table lists this clonotype with a few counts. This chain links TRBV12-3 or TRBV12-4 with TRBJ1-1; no definite D call. The CDR3 consists of 16 residues. Trimming removed 5 bases at V and 2 bases at J, with 18 bases between. The CDR3, as DNA: TGTGCCAGCAGTCCTCTCTTGTTTGGCTTTAACACTGAAGCTTTCTTT. Translation: CASSPLLFGFNTEAFF.

The chain combines TRBV7-8 with TRBJ1-6; TRBD1 matches at 7 bases. Germline CDR1 is SGHVS and CDR2 is FQNEAQ. This CDR3 spans 13 amino acids. V trimming: 5 bases; J trimming: 9 bases; junction bases outside the gene matches: 4. CDR3 bases: TGTGCCAGCAGCCCCGACAGGGCTTCACCCCTCCACTTT. Its translation is CASSPDRASPLHF.

The rearrangement joins TRBV18 to TRBJ2-7; D possibly corresponds to TRBD1 (5 bases). V was shortened by 3 bases and J by 2 bases, with 14 bases between the two germline ends. There are 15 residues in the CDR3. Germline V gives CDR1 KGHSH, CDR2 LQKENI. Here the CDR3 reads CASSPWKGSTYEQYF. The DNA of the CDR3 is TGTGCCAGCTCACCGTGGAAGGGGTCGACCTACGAGCAGTACTTC.